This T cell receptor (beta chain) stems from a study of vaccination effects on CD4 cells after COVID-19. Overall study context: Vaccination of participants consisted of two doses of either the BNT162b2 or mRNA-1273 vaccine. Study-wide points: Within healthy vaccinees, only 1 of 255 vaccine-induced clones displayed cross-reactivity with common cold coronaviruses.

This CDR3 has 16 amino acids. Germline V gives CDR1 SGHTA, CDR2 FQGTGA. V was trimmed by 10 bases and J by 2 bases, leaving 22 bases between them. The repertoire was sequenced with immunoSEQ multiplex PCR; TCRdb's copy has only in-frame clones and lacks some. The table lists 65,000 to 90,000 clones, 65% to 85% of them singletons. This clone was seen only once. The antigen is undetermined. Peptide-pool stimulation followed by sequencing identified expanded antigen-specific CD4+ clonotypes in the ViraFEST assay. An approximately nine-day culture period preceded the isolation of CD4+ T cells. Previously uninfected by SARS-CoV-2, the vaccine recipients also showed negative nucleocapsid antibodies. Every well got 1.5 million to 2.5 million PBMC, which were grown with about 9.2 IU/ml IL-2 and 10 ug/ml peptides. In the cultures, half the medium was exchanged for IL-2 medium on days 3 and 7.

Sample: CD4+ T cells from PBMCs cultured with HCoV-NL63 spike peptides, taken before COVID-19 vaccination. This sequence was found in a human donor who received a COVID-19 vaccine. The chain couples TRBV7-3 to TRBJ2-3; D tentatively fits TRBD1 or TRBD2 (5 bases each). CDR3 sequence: CATKCRDLRLTDTQYF. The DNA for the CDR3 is TGTGCCACCAAGTGCCGGGACCTAAGACTCACAGATACGCAGTATTTT.